The present TCR beta chain was sequenced within a study of CXCR3-negative and CXCR3-positive naive CD8 T cells. Study results and limitations: TRBV-TRBJ usage matched between naive CXCR3-negative and CXCR3-positive cells but not between memory cells. TRB CDR3 properties served as the basis for inferring TCR strength, and surface CD5 was comparable between naive subsets. A higher hydrophobicity marked the TRB CDR3s of CXCR3-positive naive cells versus CXCR3-negative naive cells.

Libraries were UMI-labeled 5' RACE TRB cDNA. TCRdb re-called the 5' RACE reads and shows each CDR3 protein once, DNA omitted. The sample's table shows 46,000 or so distinct CDR3 sequences. About this clonotype: The antigen is not known.

CDR1 SQVTM and CDR2 ANQGSEA come from the germline V gene. CDR3 length: 17 amino acids. The TCR comes from a human donor in good health. Some clones in this sample may be carry-over from other donors' samples. Material for sequencing was naive CXCR3- CD8+ T cells from blood. Noted subset: CD45RO-CCR7+CD27+CD95- naive CD8+ T cells lacking CXCR3 (TNR3-). The genes are TRBV29-1 and TRBJ2-2; the D gene TCRdb calls, TRBD2, cannot be checked with no DNA. This CDR3 reads CSVEKGLAGGSAGELFF.